The rows below give T cell receptor beta chains drawn from one sample of a study of T cells expressing NK-cell markers. TCRdb reprocessed the 5' RACE reads; each CDR3 protein has one entry and no DNA is given. The sample data list 500,000 to 700,000 distinct CDR3 sequences. Sequences were obtained from blood T cells: a sorted CD56 or NKG2C T cell subset, CD4+ or CD8+ T cells, or bulk PBMC T cells (not recorded which). The receptors were sampled from a man younger than 35 in good health. CDR3s include the opening cysteine and the closing phenylalanine or tryptophan. The order of the fields is J gene, CDR3 length, V gene, CDR3 protein.

TRBJ2-3,16,TRBV28,CASSLSRELFSDTQYF
TRBJ2-1,16,TRBV5-5,CASSLQDTSSYNEQFF
TRBJ2-1,18,TRBV29-1,CSGGLAGAPARQHNEQFF
TRBJ1-2,15,TRBV27,CASSSETGGLRGYTF
TRBJ2-1,16,TRBV12-3/TRBV12-4,CASSPGVGGDYNEQFF
TRBJ2-5,16,TRBV5-1,CASSLGGQAGQETQYF
TRBJ2-1,14,TRBV3-1,CASSQGAGRDEQFF
TRBJ2-1,16,TRBV11-3,CASSGQDRDSYNEQFF
TRBJ2-3,20,TRBV5-1,CASSLGDLCSRTASTDTQYF
TRBJ2-5,14,TRBV5-6,CASSLEDSPQTQYF
TRBJ1-1,17,TRBV2,CASSEDQTGYGNTEAFF
TRBJ2-1,16,TRBV29-1,CSVEGGGSGRANEQFF
TRBJ2-7,14,TRBV5-6,CASSQTPAVGEQYF
TRBJ2-5,14,TRBV5-1,CASSLQNRVETQYF
TRBJ1-4,16,TRBV11-2,CASSAWGGIMQEKLFF
TRBJ2-1,14,TRBV12-3/TRBV12-4,CASSLIRELNEQFF
TRBJ2-1,13,TRBV6-5,CASSLRLGNEQFF
TRBJ1-2,16,TRBV5-1,CASTRDSFRSDYGYTF
TRBJ2-3,15,TRBV24-1,CATSDAGGFGDTQYF
TRBJ2-2,13,TRBV12-3/TRBV12-4,CASSLRNTGELFF
TRBJ2-1,16,TRBV7-2,CASSLVATRSDNEQFF
TRBJ2-3,15,TRBV28,CASSSPGQEIDTQYF
TRBJ2-2,14,TRBV5-1,CASSLGREAGELFF
TRBJ2-1,18,TRBV28,CASSLSPSLRPRGNEQFF
TRBJ2-5,14,TRBV9,CASSKRQGQETQYF
TRBJ1-2,12,TRBV20-1,CSAGGGANGYTF
TRBJ2-1,13,TRBV29-1,CSVRDREYNEQFF
TRBJ2-1,15,TRBV29-1,CSVAGEGLAGHEQFF
TRBJ2-5,15,TRBV20-1,CSARRAGDLQETQYF
TRBJ2-5,14,TRBV5-1,CASRSGGGDETQYF
TRBJ2-1,16,TRBV27,CASSLRGSRTYNEQFF
TRBJ1-1,17,TRBV6-2/TRBV6-3,CASSYTGTGGVHTEAFF
TRBJ1-1,15,TRBV6-5,CASSYERGIAGEAFF
TRBJ1-2,14,TRBV30,CAWNQPHRPYGYTF
TRBJ2-7,15,TRBV9,CASSVGLAGAYEQYF
TRBJ1-5,17,TRBV4-2,CASSQEGFQGGNQPQHF
TRBJ2-1,13,TRBV7-2,CASSFQIRDEQFF